The source of this T cell receptor (beta chain) is a study of T cells expressing NK-cell markers. Note on this clonotype: Antigen unknown.

The CDR3 loop spans 15 amino acids. Germline CDR1 is MNHEY and CDR2 is SVGAGI. TCRdb reprocessed the 5' RACE reads, keeping one entry per CDR3 protein, no DNA. The sample features approximately 150,000 distinct CDR3 sequences, with roughly 12% in its top ten. Study-level results: In about 6 donors, dominant NKG2C+ clonotypes were roughly 1.0-7.0% of CD8+ T cells.

The chain employs TRBV6-5 and TRBJ2-2. The TCR sequence derives from a man aged 18 to 30 in good health. Specimen: blood T cells: a sorted CD56 or NKG2C T cell subset, CD4+ or CD8+ T cells, or bulk PBMC T cells (not recorded which). CDR3 loop: CASSYSAERTGELFF.